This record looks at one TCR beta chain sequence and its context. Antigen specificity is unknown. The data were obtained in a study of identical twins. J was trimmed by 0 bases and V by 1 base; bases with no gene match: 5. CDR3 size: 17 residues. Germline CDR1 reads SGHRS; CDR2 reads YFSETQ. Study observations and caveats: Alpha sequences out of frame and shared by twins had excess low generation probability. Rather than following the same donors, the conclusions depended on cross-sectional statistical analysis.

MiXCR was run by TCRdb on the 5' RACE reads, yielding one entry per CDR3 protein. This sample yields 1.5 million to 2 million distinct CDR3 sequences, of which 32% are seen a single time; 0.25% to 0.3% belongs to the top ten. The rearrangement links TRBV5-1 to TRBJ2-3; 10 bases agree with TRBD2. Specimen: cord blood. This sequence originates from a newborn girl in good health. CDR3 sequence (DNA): TGCGCCAGCAGCTTGCTGCTAGCGGGGGTTAGCACAGATACGCAGTATTTT. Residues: CASSLLLAGVSTDTQYF.